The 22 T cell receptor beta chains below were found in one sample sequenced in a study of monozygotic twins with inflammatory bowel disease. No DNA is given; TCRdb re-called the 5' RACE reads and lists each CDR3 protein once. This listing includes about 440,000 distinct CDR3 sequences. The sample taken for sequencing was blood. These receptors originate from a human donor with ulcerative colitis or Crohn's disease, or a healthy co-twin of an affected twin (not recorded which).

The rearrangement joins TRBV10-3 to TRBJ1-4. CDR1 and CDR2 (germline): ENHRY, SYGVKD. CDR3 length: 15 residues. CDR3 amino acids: CAISESTGTNEKLFF.

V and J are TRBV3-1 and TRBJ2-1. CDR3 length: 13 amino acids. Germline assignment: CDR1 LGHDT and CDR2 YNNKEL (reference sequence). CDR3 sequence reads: CASSQASYNEQFF.

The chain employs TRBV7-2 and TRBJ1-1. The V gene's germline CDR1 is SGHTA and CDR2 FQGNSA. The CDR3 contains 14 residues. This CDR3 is CASSLRQLNTEAFF. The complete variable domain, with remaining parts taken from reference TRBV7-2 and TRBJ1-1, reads GAGVSQSPSNKVTEKGKDVELRCDPISGHTALYWYRQSLGQGLEFLIYFQGNSAPDKSGLPSDRFSAERTGGSVSTLTIQRTQQEDSAVYLCASSLRQLNTEAFFGQGTRLTVV.

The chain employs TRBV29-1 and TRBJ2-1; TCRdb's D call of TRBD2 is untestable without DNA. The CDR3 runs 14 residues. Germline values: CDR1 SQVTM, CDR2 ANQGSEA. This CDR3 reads CSLRDGLAVNEQFF.

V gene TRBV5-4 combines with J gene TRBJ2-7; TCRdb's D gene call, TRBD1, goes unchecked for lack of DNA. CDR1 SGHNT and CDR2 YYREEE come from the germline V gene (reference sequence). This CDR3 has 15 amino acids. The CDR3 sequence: CASSSRGGSSYEQYF.

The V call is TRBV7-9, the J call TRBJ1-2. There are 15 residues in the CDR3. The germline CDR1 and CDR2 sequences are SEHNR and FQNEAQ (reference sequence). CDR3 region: CATFGDYSANYGYTF.

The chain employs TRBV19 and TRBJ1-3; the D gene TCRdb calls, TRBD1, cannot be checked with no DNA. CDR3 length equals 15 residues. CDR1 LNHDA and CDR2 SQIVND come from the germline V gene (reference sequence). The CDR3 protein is CASTGSESSGNTIYF.

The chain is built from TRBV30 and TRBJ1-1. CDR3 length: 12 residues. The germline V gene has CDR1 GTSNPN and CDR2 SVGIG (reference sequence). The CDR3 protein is CAWIFEGTEAFF.

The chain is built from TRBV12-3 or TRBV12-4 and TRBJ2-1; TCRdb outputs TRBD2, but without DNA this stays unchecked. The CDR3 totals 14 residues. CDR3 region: CASSSAGGDNEQFF.

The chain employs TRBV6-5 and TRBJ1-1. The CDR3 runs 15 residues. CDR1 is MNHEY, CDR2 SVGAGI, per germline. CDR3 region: CASSDSPFSDTEAFF.

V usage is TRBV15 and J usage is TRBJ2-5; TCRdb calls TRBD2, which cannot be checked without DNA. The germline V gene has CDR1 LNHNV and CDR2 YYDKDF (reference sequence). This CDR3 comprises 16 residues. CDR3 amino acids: CATSNGLAAWSETQYF. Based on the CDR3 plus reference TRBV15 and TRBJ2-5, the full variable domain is DAMVIQNPRYQVTQFGKPVTLSCSQTLNHNVMYWYQQKSSQAPKLLFHYYDKDFNNEADTPDNFQSRRPNTSFCFLDIRSPGLGDTAMYLCATSNGLAAWSETQYFGPGTRLLVL.

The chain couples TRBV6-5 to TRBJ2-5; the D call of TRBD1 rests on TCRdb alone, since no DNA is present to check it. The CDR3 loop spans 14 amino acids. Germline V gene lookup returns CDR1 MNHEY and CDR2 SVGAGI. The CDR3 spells CASGLQGAKETQYF.

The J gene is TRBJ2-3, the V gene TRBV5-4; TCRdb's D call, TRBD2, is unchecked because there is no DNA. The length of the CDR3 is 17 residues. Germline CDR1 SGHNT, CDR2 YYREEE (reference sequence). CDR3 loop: CASSLAGRTRETDTQYF.

The CDR3 loop is CSLGRAGNEQFF. This chain uses TRBV29-1 with TRBJ2-1. The CDR3 has 12 residues. Germline CDR1 reads SQVTM; CDR2 reads ANQGSEA.

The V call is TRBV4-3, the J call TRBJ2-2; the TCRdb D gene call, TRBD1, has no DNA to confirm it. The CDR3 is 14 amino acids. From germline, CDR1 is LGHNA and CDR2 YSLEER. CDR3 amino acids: CASSQRQGPGELFF.

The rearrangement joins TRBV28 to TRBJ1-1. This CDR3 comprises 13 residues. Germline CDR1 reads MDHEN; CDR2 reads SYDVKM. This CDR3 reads CASSIRTILEAFF.

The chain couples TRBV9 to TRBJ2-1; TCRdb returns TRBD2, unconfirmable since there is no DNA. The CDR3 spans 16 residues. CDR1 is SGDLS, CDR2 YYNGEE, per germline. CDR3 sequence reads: CASSASGRPPVDEQFF.

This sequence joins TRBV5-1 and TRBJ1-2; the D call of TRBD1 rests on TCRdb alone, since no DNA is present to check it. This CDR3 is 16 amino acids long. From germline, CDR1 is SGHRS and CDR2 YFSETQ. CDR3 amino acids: CASSFGTGLVTDGYTF.

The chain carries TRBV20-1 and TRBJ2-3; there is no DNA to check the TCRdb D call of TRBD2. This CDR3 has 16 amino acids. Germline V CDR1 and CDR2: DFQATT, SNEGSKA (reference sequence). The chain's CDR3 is CSARDPADLLTDTQYF.

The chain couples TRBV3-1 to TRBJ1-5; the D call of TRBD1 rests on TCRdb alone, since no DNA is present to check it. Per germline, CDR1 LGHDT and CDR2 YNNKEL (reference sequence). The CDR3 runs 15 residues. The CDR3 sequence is CASSPSNRVDQPQHF. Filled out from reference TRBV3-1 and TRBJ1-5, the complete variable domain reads DTAVSQTPKYLVTQMGNDKSIKCEQNLGHDTMYWYKQDSKKFLKIMFSYNNKELIINETVPNRFSPKSPDKAHLNLHINSLELGDSAVYFCASSPSNRVDQPQHFGDGTRLSIL.

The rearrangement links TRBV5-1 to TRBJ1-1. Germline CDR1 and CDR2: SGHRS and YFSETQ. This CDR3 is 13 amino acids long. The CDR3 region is CASSSARNTEAFF.

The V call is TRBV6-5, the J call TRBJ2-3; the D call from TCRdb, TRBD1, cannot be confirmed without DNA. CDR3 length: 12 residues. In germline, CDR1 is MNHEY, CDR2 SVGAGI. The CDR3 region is CASSYRGDTQYF.